The following is a T cell receptor beta chain sequence with its context. Its target is not known. The primer mix had 60 Vbeta and 13 Jbeta primers. Some clones are missing from TCRdb's copy, which holds only in-frame ones; the method was immunoSEQ multiplex PCR. The sample gives approximately 120,000 clones, 60% to 85% of which show up once; roughly 2% is in the top ten. The data were taken from a study of cytomegalovirus exposure and HLA in healthy donors. Overall study: As an earlier analysis found, 150 million to 200 million T cells yielded approximately 110 million unique TCR beta sequences. General study findings and limits: When the data were analyzed later, several of the most significant clusters appeared to be linked to common viral pathogens. Sequencing probably produced one cluster of sequence variants that were highly shared. Cytomegalovirus-associated status was assigned to around 160 TCR beta chains.

The germline V gene encodes CDR1 SGHTA and CDR2 FQGNSA. With 6 bases removed from V and 4 bases from J, the gap between germline ends came to 15 bases. This CDR3 spans 14 amino acids. The receptor's source is a man aged 45-65 years in good health and CMV-seronegative. Sequencing input: PBMCs. The chain recombines TRBV7-2 with TRBJ1-2; D unclear. The CDR3 region is CASRFSAPGYGYTF. CDR3 nucleotides: TGTGCCAGCAGGTTTAGCGCCCCGGGCTATGGCTACACCTTC.